The source of this T cell receptor (beta chain) is a study of cytomegalovirus exposure and HLA in healthy donors. The overall study: Of all 400 or so donors who were genotyped, roughly 81% belonged to the Caucasian-associated ancestry cluster.

General study points: According to the study, some 160 TCR beta chains were cytomegalovirus-associated. A missense DCLRE1C variant was associated with V- and J-gene trimming of TCR beta chains in a later analysis, and an independent cohort replicated the association.

Comment on this clone: Its specificity is unknown.

The germline V gene has CDR1 SGHRS and CDR2 YFSETQ. The CDR3 loop spans 14 amino acids. J was trimmed by 2 bases and V by 8 bases; bases with no gene match: 4. Primers: 60 Vbeta forward and 13 Jbeta reverse. Sequencing used immunoSEQ multiplex PCR; TCRdb keeps in-frame clones, though not all of them. The sample contains just over 25,000 clones, about two thirds of which appear only once. This clonotype was obtained from a woman aged 45 to 65 in good health and CMV-seronegative. The chain joins TRBV5-1 to TRBJ2-2; 9 bases fit TRBD2. The sequenced sample consisted of PBMCs. The CDR3 loop is CASLAGPNTGELFF. The CDR3 region has the DNA TGCGCCAGTCTAGCGGGACCAAACACCGGGGAGCTGTTTTTT.